This paragraph reports one T cell receptor beta chain. Sequenced by immunoSEQ multiplex PCR; TCRdb stores in-frame clones only, minus some. Of 600,000 or so clones detected, more than 70% appear once; the ten largest clones hold 0.0094%. The sample is drawn from a study of shared T cell receptors in the human thymus. The V segment lost 1 base and the J segment 0 bases; nucleotides outside the gene matches: 5. This CDR3 is built from 16 residues. The germline V gene encodes CDR1 LNHNV and CDR2 YYDKDF (reference sequence). The same sample was also used in a study of human thymus T cells. As that study records: Having corrective surgery for congenital heart defects, healthy Finnish infants were the ones who donated. During corrective heart surgery, resections were taken, and the thymus tissue came from them. Both thymic and peripheral blood repertoires showed apparently biased V and J usage. A high degree of thymic repertoire overlap among unrelated individuals was reported in related research.

What was sequenced was thymocytes. This chain connects TRBV15 to TRBJ1-1; the match to TRBD1 covers 7 bases. This TCR derives from a boy under two years old with a congenital heart defect. CDR3 in amino acids: CATSRVAGTVNTEAFF. The CDR3, as DNA: TGTGCCACCAGCAGAGTCGCCGGGACAGTGAACACTGAAGCTTTCTTT.